This T cell receptor beta chain was captured by sequencing in a study of beta chain features in type 1 diabetes. V dropped 3 bases and J dropped 5 bases, with 16 bases sitting between them. The germline gives CDR1 SEHNR, CDR2 FQNEAQ (reference sequence). The CDR3 is 15 amino acids. Study conclusions and caveats: Shorter TCRB CDR3s, moderately but significantly so, marked every one of the four CD4+ subsets in Type 1 diabetes patients. Researchers reported that naive, central memory and Treg TCRB repertoires appeared more similar in patients than in healthy donors.

This clone was found a few times. The antigen is not known. Based on CD45RO/CCR7/CD25/CD127/CD95/CD27, CD4+ regulatory, stem cell-like memory, naive and central memory cells were sorted. Each sorted population was over 95% pure. Expressed TCRB transcripts were sequenced because the isolated RNA had all been reverse transcribed beforehand. TCRdb's copy holds only in-frame clones and misses some; the assay was immunoSEQ multiplex PCR. The sample has 350,000 to 450,000 clones; less than 15% are singletons. The receptor's source is a woman between 18 and 29 years old in good health. The sequencing input was naive CD4+ T cells from blood. The gene calls are TRBV7-9 and TRBJ1-1, with D possibly TRBD1 on 5 matching bases. The CDR3 region has the DNA TGTGCCAGCAGCTTGAGAGCAGGGATTGGTACTGAAGCTTTCTTT. It translates to CASSLRAGIGTEAFF.